This TCR beta chain was recovered during a study of blood T cell repertoires in COVID-19. Study-level background: The United States, Italy and Spain provided the acute and convalescent COVID-19 samples. T cells, B-cell-depleted T cells, or PBMCs provided the cDNA or gDNA that served as material.

Methods used by the authors: Amplifying reference gene primers gave estimates of nucleated cell counts. The method was immunoSEQ multiplex PCR; TCRdb's version includes in-frame clones alone and lacks a portion of them. V and J calls plus clone size are reproduced from that table; the DNA served to infer D and trimming. The sample includes roughly 250,000 clones, roughly 86% of them seen just once. The CDR3 is made up of 15 amino acids. The ends lost 5 bases at V and 1 base at J; junction bases unmatched: 5. Germline V gene lookup returns CDR1 SEHNR and CDR2 FQNEAQ (reference sequence). The genes are TRBV7-9 and TRBJ1-1, with TRBD1 matching 9 bases. The receptor was derived from a woman younger than 45 with acute or convalescent COVID-19. The sequenced material came from peripheral blood. CDR3 bases: TGTGCCAGCAGCCCAACGGACAGGGGGAACACTGAAGCTTTCTTT. Residues: CASSPTDRGNTEAFF.